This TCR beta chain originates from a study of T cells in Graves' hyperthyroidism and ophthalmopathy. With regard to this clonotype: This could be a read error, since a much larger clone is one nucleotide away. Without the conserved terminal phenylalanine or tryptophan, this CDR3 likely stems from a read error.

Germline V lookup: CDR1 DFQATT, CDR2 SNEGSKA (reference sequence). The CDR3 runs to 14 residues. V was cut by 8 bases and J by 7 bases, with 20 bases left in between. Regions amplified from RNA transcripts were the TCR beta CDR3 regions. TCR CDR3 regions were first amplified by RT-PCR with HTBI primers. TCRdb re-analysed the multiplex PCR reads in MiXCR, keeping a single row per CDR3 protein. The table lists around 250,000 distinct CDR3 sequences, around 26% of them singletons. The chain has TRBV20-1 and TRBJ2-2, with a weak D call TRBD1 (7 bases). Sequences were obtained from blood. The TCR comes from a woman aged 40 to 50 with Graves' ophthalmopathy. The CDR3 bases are TGCAGTCCGGAGGGGGCGGGATCGGTCGGGGAGCTGTTTATT. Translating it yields CSPEGAGSVGELFI.